These T cell receptor beta chains were read from a single sample in a study of blood T cell repertoires in COVID-19. Sequencing was performed with immunoSEQ multiplex PCR; in TCRdb, only in-frame clones are kept and a portion is missing. The sample lists 35,000 or so clones; roughly 80% were seen once. Sequencing input: peripheral blood. The receptors were gathered from a woman aged 70 to 79 with acute or convalescent COVID-19. Both conserved end residues are trimmed from each CDR3. The order of the fields is CDR3 protein, J gene, V gene, CDR3 length.

CDR3: ASSVRRGSNTEAF
J: TRBJ1-1
V: TRBV18
length: 13

CDR3: ASSVTGGEKLF
J: TRBJ1-4
V: TRBV28
length: 11

CDR3: ASSLGLEEYGTQY
J: TRBJ2-5
V: TRBV7-2
length: 13

CDR3: ASSQATGADTGELF
J: TRBJ2-2
V: TRBV3-1/TRBV3-2
length: 14

CDR3: ASRASGGTDTQY
J: TRBJ2-3
V: TRBV7-6
length: 12

CDR3: AIGRGANEKLF
J: TRBJ1-4
V: TRBV10-3
length: 11

CDR3: ASTSGGAEDQPQH
J: TRBJ1-5
V: TRBV19
length: 13

CDR3: ASSQERWGQGPYNEQF
J: TRBJ2-1
V: TRBV4-1
length: 16

CDR3: ASSLRGDEQF
J: TRBJ2-1
V: TRBV12-3/TRBV12-4
length: 10

CDR3: ASRDKNYGYT
J: TRBJ1-2
V: TRBV12-3/TRBV12-4
length: 10

CDR3: ASRKTLARDNEQF
J: TRBJ2-1
V: TRBV3-1/TRBV3-2
length: 13

CDR3: ASSMGLGAATDTQY
J: TRBJ2-3
V: TRBV19
length: 14

CDR3: ASSQSRGNEAF
J: TRBJ1-1
V: TRBV23-1
length: 11

CDR3: AIRLAWVGKNIQY
J: TRBJ2-4
V: TRBV6-5
length: 13

CDR3: ASSYALLGLPHEQY
J: TRBJ2-7
V: TRBV6-5
length: 14

CDR3: ASSLVGGGTDTQY
J: TRBJ2-3
V: TRBV5-1
length: 13

CDR3: ASSPGTGLAGNTIY
J: TRBJ1-3
V: TRBV5-6
length: 14